This T cell receptor beta chain is from a study of T cell responses to AZD1222 COVID-19 vaccine. The wider study: Second-dose groups at about 4 or about 12 weeks were pooled.

As regards this clone: Antigen: not known.

Findings and caveats of the study: The peak T cell response came first, and repertoires were sampled only after it. Reportedly, nearly half of unique spike TCRs recognized epitopes outside B.1.351/B.1.1.7 mutations. Once two AZD1222 doses were given, Spike-specific TCR breadth and depth went up.

Clones were read by immunoSEQ multiplex PCR, and TCRdb kept only the in-frame ones, dropping some. The table lists more than 85,000 clones, about 88% of them singletons. There are 14 residues in the CDR3. CDR1 is SGHRS, CDR2 YFSETQ, per germline. The trim removed 4 bases at V and 2 bases at J, leaving 5 bases unmatched. The receptor was isolated from an adult in good health. The sample was peripheral blood, taken on day 0 of AZD1222 vaccination. The V and J genes are TRBV5-1 and TRBJ2-7, with 8 bases lining up with TRBD2. The CDR3 reads CASSREGDTYEQYF. CDR3 nucleotides: TGCGCCAGCAGCCGGGAGGGGGACACCTACGAGCAGTACTTC.